This T cell receptor beta chain originates from a study of blood T cell repertoires in COVID-19. Overall study context: Donors in the United States, Italy and Spain gave samples during acute or convalescent COVID-19. Sample material is recorded as cDNA or gDNA derived from T cells, B-cell-depleted T cells, or PBMCs.

Study processing details: From reference gene primer amplification, estimates of nucleated cell counts were derived. TCRdb keeps only in-frame clones here, not all; method: immunoSEQ multiplex PCR. The DNA gave D and trimming, while V, J and clone size come from that table. The sample yields under 120,000 clones, approximately 69% seen once. V was shortened by 9 bases and J by 4 bases, with 15 bases between the two germline ends. Germline CDR1 SGHNT, CDR2 YYREEE (reference sequence). CDR3 length: 13 residues. This sequence joins TRBV5-4 and TRBJ2-3, with a possible D match to TRBD1 (6 bases). Sequencing used peripheral blood. This clonotype originated in a man aged 80 or over with acute or convalescent COVID-19. In DNA form, the CDR3 reads TGTGCCAAGGGGGAAATCGGGTCAGATACGCAGTATTTT. Protein: CAKGEIGSDTQYF.